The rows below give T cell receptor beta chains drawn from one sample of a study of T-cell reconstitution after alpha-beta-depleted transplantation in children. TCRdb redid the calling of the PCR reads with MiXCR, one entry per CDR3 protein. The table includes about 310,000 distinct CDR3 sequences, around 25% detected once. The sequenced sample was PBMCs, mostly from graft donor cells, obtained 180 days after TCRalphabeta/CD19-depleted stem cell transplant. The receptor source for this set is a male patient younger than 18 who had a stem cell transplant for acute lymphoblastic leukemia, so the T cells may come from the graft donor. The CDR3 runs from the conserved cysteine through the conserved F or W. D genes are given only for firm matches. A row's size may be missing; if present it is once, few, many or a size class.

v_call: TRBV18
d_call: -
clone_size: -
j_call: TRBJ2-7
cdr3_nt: TGTGCCAGCTCACCACCTACAGGACCCTACGAGCAGTACTTC
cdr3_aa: CASSPPTGPYEQYF

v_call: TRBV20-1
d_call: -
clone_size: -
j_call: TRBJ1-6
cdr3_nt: TGCAGTGCTAGAGAATTTAATTCACCCCTCCACTTT
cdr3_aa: CSAREFNSPLHF

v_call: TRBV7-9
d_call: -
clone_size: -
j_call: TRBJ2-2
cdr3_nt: TGTGCCAGCAGCCCCCATGCCGGGGAGCTGTTTTTT
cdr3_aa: CASSPHAGELFF

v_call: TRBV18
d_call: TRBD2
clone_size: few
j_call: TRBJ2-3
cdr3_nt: TGTGCCAGCTCATCAGCGGGAGGGGAGACAGATACGCAGTATTTT
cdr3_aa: CASSSAGGETDTQYF

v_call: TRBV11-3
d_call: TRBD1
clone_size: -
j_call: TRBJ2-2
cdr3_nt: TGTGCCAGCAGCTTATACGGGACAGGGGGCACCGGGGAGCTGTTTTTT
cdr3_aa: CASSLYGTGGTGELFF

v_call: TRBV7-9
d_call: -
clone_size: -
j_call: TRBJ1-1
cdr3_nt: TGTGCCAGCAGCTTAGGGGCTCAGATGAACACTGAAGCTTTCTTT
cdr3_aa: CASSLGAQMNTEAFF

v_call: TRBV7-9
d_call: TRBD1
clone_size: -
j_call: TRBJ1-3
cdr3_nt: TGTGCCAGCAGCCTCGGGACAGTCTCTGGAAACACCATATATTTT
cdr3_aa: CASSLGTVSGNTIYF

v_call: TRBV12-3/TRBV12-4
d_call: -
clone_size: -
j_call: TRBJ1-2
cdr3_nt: TGTGCCAGCAGTTTAAAGCACAGTATAAGAGGCTACACCTTC
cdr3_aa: CASSLKHSIRGYTF

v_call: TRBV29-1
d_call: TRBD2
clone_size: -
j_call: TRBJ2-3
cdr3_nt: TGCAGCGTCCCAACTAGCGGGAGGGCCTATCCGCAGTATTTT
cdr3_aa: CSVPTSGRAYPQYF

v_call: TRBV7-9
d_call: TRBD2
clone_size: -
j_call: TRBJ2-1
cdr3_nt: TGTGCCAGCAGCTTACGGGGACTAGCGCTCAATGAGCAGTTCTTC
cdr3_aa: CASSLRGLALNEQFF

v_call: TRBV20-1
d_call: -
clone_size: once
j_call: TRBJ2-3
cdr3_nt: TGCAGTGCCCGGTATACAGATACGCAGTATTTT
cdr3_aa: CSARYTDTQYF

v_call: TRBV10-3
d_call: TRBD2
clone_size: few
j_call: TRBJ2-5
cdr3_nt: TGTGCCATCAGTGAGTTCAAGACTAGCGGGGCCCAAGAGACCCAGTACTTC
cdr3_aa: CAISEFKTSGAQETQYF

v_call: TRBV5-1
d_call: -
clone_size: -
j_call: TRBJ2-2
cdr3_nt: TGCGCCAGCAGCTGGGGAGCGACCAGGGAGCTGTTTTTT
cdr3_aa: CASSWGATRELFF

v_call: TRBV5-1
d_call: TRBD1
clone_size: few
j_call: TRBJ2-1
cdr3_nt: TGCGCCAGCAGCCCTACGGGACAGGCCCTCTCCAGCTCCTACAATGAGCAGTTCTTC
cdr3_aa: CASSPTGQALSSSYNEQFF

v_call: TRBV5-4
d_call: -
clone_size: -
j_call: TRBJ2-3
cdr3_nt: TGTGCCAGCAGCTTCCCTTCGGGAGCGAGAAAAGATACGCAATATTTT
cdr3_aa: CASSFPSGARKDTQYF

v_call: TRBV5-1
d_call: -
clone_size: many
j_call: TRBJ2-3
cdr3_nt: TGCGCCAGCAGCCCCCGAAATACAGATACGCAGTATTTT
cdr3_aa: CASSPRNTDTQYF

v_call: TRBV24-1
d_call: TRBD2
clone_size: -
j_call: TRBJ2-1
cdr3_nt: TGTGCCACCAGTGATTTGCTAGCGGGAGGGAATGAGCAGTTCTTC
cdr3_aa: CATSDLLAGGNEQFF

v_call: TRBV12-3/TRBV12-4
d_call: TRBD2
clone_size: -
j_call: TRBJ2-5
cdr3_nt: TGTGCCAGCAGACTAGCGGGAGAGGCAAGTGAGACCCAGTACTTC
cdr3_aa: CASRLAGEASETQYF

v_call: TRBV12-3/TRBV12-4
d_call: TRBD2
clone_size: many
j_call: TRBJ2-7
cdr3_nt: TGTGCCAGCAGTTTGGGAGGGACCTCCTACGAGCAGTACTTC
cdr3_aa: CASSLGGTSYEQYF

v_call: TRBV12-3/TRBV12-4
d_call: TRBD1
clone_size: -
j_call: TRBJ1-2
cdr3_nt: TGTGCCAGCAGTTTACAGGGGGCAACTAACTATGGCTACACCTTC
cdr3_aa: CASSLQGATNYGYTF

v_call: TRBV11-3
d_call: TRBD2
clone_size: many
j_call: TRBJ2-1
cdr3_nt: TGTGCCAGCAGCTTAGTTAGCGGGAATGAGCAGTTCTTC
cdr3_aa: CASSLVSGNEQFF

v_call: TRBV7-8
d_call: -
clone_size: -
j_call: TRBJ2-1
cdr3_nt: TGTGCCAGCAGCCAAAACAGGGAGGGGTGGAATGAGCAGTTCTTC
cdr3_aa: CASSQNREGWNEQFF

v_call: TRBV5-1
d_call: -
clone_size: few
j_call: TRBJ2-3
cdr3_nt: TGCGCCAGCAGCTTGAGGGCAGGGGGCACAGATACGCAGTATTTT
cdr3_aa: CASSLRAGGTDTQYF

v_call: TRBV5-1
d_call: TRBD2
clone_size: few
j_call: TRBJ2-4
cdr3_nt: TGCGCCAGCAGCTTGACGACTAGCGTAGCCAAAAACATTCAGTACTTC
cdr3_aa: CASSLTTSVAKNIQYF

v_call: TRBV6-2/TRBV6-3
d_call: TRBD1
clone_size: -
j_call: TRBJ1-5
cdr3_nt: TGTGCCAGCAACAACGGACAGGGGGCAGGTCAGCCCCAGCATTTT
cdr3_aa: CASNNGQGAGQPQHF

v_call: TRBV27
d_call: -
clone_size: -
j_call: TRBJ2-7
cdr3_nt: TGTGCCAGCAGTATCGGGACGGCCTACGAGCAGTACTTC
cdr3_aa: CASSIGTAYEQYF

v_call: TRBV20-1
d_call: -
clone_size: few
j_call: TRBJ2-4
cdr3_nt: TGCAGTGCTAGACTAGCCCGACCAAACATTCAGTACTTC
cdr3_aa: CSARLARPNIQYF

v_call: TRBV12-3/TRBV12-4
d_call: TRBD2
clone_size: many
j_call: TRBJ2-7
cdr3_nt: TGTGCCAGCAGCTTCAGGACTAGCTCCCCAGCCGAGCAGTACTTC
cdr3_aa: CASSFRTSSPAEQYF

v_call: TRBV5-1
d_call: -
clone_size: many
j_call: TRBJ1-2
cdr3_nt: TGCGCCAGCAGCTCCGGAGGGGGTAACTATGGCTACACCTTC
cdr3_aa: CASSSGGGNYGYTF

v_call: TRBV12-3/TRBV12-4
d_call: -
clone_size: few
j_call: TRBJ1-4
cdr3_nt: TGTGCCAGCAGTTTATTCAATGAGGAAAAACTGTTTTTT
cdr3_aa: CASSLFNEEKLFF

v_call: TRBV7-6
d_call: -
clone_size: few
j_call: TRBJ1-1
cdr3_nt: TGTGCCAGCAGCTTAGGGGTGGGGCCGGACACTGAAGCTTTCTTT
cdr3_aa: CASSLGVGPDTEAFF

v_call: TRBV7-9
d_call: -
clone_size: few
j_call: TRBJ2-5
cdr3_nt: TGTGCCAGCAGCCCCCGAAGGCGAGAGACCCAGTACTTC
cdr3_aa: CASSPRRRETQYF

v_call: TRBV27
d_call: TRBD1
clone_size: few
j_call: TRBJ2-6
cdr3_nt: TGTGCCAGCAGACAGGGGGCGGTGTATGGGGCCAACGTCCTGACTTTC
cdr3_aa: CASRQGAVYGANVLTF

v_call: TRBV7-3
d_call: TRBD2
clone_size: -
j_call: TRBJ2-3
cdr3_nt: TGTGCCAGCAGCTCCCGACTAGCGGGAGGGACAGATACGCAGTATTTT
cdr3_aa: CASSSRLAGGTDTQYF

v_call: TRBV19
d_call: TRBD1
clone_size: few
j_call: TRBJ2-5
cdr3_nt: TGTGCCAGTAACTTACACAGGGGCCAAGAGACCCAGTACTTC
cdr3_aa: CASNLHRGQETQYF

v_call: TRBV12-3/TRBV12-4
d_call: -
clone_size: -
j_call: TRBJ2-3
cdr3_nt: TGTGCCAGCACTCGCGCCAGTGACAGTGCTCCTGGTGTTGGAACAGATACGCAGTATTTT
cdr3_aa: CASTRASDSAPGVGTDTQYF

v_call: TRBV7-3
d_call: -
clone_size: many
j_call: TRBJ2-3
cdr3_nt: TGTGCCAGCAGTTTACTTAGCACAGATACGCAGTATTTT
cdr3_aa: CASSLLSTDTQYF

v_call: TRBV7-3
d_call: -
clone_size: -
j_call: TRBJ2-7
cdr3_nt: TGTGCCAGCAGCTTTACCCCATTGAGGGGGAGGTATAACGAGCAGTACTTC
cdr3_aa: CASSFTPLRGRYNEQYF

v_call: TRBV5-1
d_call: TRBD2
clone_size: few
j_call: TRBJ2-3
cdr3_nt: TGCGCCAGCAGCTTGTTACTAGCGGCACGCACAGATACGCAGTATTTT
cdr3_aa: CASSLLLAARTDTQYF

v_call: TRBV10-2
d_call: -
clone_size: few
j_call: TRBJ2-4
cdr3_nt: TGCGCCAGCAGGGATAGCGGCATAGCCAAAAACATTCAGTACTTC
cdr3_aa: CASRDSGIAKNIQYF

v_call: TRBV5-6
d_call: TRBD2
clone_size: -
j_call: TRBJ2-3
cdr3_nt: TGTGCCAGCTTGGTTGGTAGCGGGGGCGCAGATACGCAGTATTTT
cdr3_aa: CASLVGSGGADTQYF

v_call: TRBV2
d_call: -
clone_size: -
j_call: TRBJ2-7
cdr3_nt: TGTGCCAGCAGTGACGAGGGGGGCTCCTACGAGCAGTACTTC
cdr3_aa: CASSDEGGSYEQYF

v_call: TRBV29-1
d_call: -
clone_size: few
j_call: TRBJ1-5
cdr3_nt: TGCAGCGTCGCCCGGGGAGAGGGTCAGCCCCAGCATTTT
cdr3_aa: CSVARGEGQPQHF

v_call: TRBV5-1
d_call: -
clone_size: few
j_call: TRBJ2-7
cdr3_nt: TGCGCCAGCAGCTTCTGGACAGAGTCCTACGAGCAGTACTTC
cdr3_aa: CASSFWTESYEQYF

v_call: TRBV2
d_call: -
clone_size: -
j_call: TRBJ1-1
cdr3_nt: TGTGCCAGCAGTGTCCAGGGGCAAAGGACGAACACTGAAGCTTTCTTT
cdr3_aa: CASSVQGQRTNTEAFF

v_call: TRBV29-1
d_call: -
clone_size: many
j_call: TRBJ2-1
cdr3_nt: TGCAGCCTACCGTCACCCTACAATGAGCAGTTCTTC
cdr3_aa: CSLPSPYNEQFF

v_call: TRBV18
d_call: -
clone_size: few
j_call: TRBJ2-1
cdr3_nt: TGTGCCAGCTCACCATCTACGGACCATGAGCAGTTCTTC
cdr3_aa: CASSPSTDHEQFF